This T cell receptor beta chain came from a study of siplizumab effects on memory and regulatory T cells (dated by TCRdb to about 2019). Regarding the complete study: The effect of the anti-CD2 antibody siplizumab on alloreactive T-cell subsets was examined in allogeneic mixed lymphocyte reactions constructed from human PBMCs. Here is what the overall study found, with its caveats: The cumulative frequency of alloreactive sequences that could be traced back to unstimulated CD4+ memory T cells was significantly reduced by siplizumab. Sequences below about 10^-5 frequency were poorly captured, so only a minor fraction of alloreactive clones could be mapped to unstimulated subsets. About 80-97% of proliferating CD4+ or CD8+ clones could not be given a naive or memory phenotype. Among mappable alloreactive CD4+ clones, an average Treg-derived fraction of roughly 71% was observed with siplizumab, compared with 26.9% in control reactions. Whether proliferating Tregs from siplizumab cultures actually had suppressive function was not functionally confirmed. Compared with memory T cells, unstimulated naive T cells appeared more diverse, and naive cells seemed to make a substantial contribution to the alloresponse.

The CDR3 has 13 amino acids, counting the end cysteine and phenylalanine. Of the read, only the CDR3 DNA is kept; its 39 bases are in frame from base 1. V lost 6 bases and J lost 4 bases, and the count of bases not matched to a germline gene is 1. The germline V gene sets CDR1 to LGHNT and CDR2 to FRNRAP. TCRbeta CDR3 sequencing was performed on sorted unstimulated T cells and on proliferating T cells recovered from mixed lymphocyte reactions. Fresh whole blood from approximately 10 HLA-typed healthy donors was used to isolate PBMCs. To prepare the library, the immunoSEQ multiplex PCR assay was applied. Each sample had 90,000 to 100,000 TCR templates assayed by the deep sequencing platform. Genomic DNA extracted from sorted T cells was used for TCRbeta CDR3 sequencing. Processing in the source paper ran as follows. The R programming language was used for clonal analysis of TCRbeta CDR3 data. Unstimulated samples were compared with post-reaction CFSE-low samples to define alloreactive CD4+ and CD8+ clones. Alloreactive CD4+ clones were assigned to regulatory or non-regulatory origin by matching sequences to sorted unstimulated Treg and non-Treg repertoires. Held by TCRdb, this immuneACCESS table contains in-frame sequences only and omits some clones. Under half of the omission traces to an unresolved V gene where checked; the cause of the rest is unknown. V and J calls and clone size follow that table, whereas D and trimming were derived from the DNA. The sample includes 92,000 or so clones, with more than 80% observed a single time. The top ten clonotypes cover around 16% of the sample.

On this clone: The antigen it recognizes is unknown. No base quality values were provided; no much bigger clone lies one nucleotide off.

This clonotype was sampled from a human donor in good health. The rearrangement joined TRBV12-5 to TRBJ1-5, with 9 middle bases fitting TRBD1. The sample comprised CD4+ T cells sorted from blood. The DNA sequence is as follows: TGTGCTAGTGGACAGGGGGCAAATCAGCCCCAGCATTTT. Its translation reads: CASGQGANQPQHF.